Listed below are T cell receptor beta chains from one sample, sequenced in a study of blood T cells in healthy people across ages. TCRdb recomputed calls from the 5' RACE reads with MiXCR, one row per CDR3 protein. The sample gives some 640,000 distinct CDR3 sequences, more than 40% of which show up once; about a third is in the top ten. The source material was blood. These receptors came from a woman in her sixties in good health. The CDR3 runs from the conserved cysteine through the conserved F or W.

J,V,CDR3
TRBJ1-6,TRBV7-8,CASSLWASPLHF
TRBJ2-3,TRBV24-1,CATSETTGGYDTDTQYF
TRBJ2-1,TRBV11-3,CASSPMTSGSRNEQFF
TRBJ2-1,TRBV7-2,CASSQRQGPYNEQFF
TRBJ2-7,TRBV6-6,CASSYSTLVGYEQYF
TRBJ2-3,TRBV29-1,CGAYDTDTQYF
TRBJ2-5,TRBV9,CASSVAGQGTYIGYQETQYF
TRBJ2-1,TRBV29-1,CSVAQRAVYNEQFF
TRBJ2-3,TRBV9,CASSAITSGRGDTQYF
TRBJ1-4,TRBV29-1,CSVGDRVRGEKLFF
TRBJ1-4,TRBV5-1,CASSLRLLGSSANEKLFF
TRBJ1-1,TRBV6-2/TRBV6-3,CASSHRWTEAFF
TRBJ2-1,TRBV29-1,CSVGVREIYNEQFF
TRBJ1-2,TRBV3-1,CASSGRGRNYGYTF
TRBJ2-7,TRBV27,CASRPLGQGPYEQYF
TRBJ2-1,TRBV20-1,CSASPGSTDEQFF
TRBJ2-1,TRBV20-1,CSARDEGRGVGEQFF
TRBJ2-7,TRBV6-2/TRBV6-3,CASSSPVVLSSYEQYF